The 29 T cell receptor beta chains in this list originate from one sample, sequenced in a study of blood T cell repertoires in COVID-19. Here immunoSEQ multiplex PCR was the method, and the copy in TCRdb shows in-frame clones only, minus some. The repertoire holds approximately 350,000 clones, with approximately 88% as singletons. Material: peripheral blood. These receptors came from a woman in her twenties or thirties with COVID-19, enrolled during active disease.

The CDR3 sequence is CARRASRRGELFF. The CDR3 DNA is TGTGCCAGGCGGGCCTCCCGTCGGGGGGAGCTGTTTTTT. This sequence joins TRBV11-3 and TRBJ2-2; D might be TRBD2 (5 bases). This CDR3 has 13 residues. V was trimmed by 9 bases and J by 8 bases, leaving 16 bases between them. Germline V gene sequence: CDR1 SGHNT, CDR2 YENEEA.

The V call is TRBV2, the J call TRBJ1-6; weak D call: TRBD1 (5 bases). V shed 11 bases and J shed 4 bases, with 12 bases lying between them. The CDR3 runs 13 residues. The germline CDR1 and CDR2 sequences are SNHLY and FYNNEI. Here the CDR3 DNA reads TGTGCCGGGGGGACGGATTATAATTCACCCCTCCACTTT. It translates to CAGGTDYNSPLHF.

The genes are TRBV6-2 or TRBV6-3 and TRBJ1-2; D not resolved. In germline, CDR1 is MNHEY, CDR2 SVGEGT. The V end was cut by 5 bases, the J end by 2 bases, with 9 bases between. The CDR3 extends over 13 amino acids. The CDR3 spells CASSLDWNYGYTF. The CDR3 DNA reads TGTGCCAGCAGTCTAGACTGGAACTATGGCTACACCTTC.

This chain connects TRBV24-1 to TRBJ2-1; 7 bases match TRBD1. V lost 4 bases and J lost 13; bases outside the gene matches: 12. The length of the CDR3 is 14 residues. CDR1 KGHDR and CDR2 SFDVKD come from the germline V gene. In nucleotides, the CDR3 is TGTGCCACCAGTGACTCCGGGACAGAGACCTTACAGTTCTTC. It encodes CATSDSGTETLQFF.

V usage is TRBV6-2 or TRBV6-3 and J usage is TRBJ1-1; 8 bases are a match to TRBD1. V was clipped by 2 bases and J by 4 bases; unmatched bases: 3. Looked up from germline, CDR1 is MNHEY and CDR2 is SVGEGT. The CDR3 loop spans 14 amino acids. DNA for the CDR3: TGTGCCAGCAGTTACGTGACAGGGGTCACTGAAGCTTTCTTT. This encodes CASSYVTGVTEAFF.

The chain carries TRBV5-6 and TRBJ1-2, with 9 bases that match TRBD1. The J segment lost 8 bases and the V segment lost 4 bases, leaving 6 bases of the junction unmatched. The CDR3 has 13 residues. From germline, CDR1 is SGHDT and CDR2 YYEEEE. CDR3 nucleotides: TGTGCCAGCAGCATACAGGGGGCGGGAGGCTACACCTTC. Its translation is CASSIQGAGGYTF.

This clone came up once. The chain recombines TRBV7-2 with TRBJ2-1, with D perhaps matching TRBD2 (5 bases). CDR3 size: 15 residues. The germline V gene has CDR1 SGHTA and CDR2 FQGNSA. Trimming shortened V by 4 bases and J by 9 bases, and 19 bases separated the two germline ends. The CDR3 is CASSSGSLGMTEQFF. For the CDR3, the DNA is TGTGCCAGCAGCTCCGGCTCACTAGGTATGACTGAGCAGTTCTTC.

This clone occurred once. V usage is TRBV14 and J usage is TRBJ2-1; D is perhaps TRBD1 (5 bases). The CDR3 is 12 residues long. CDR1 is SGHDN and CDR2 is FVKESK in the germline V gene. Trimming shortened V by 4 bases and J by 8 bases, and 9 bases separated the two germline ends. CDR3 amino acids: CASSPVGHEQFF. CDR3 nucleotide sequence: TGTGCCAGCAGCCCTGTGGGGCATGAGCAGTTCTTC.

The gene calls are TRBV5-6 and TRBJ1-1; a weak D match, TRBD1 (5 bases). The germline gives CDR1 SGHDT, CDR2 YYEEEE. The CDR3 has 15 residues. V lost 1 base and J 3 bases, leaving 13 bases between the germline ends. CDR3 bases: TGTGCCAGCAGCTTGTCGAGCTGGGGGGACACTGAAGCTTTCTTT. Translating gives CASSLSSWGDTEAFF.

The V and J genes are TRBV10-3 and TRBJ2-2, with 7 bases identical to TRBD2. After removal of 4 bases from V and 3 bases from J, the junction contained 5 bases not matched to a gene. Germline values: CDR1 ENHRY, CDR2 SYGVKD. The CDR3 runs to 15 residues. CDR3 protein: CAISGGGGYTGELFF. The CDR3 bases are TGTGCCATCAGTGGAGGCGGGGGATACACCGGGGAGCTGTTTTTT.

The count of this clone is one. V and J are TRBV25-1 and TRBJ2-3; the match to TRBD2 covers 11 bases. Germline assignment: CDR1 MGHDK and CDR2 SYGVNS. CDR3 size: 18 residues. Trimming took 6 bases from V and 0 from J; bases not matched to a gene: 11. The CDR3 coding sequence is TGTGCCAGCAGCCTTGGGACTAGCGGAGCCGGGAGCACAGATACGCAGTATTTT. It codes for CASSLGTSGAGSTDTQYF.

This chain connects TRBV12-3 or TRBV12-4 to TRBJ1-4; the D gene is possibly TRBD1 (5 bases). There are 13 residues in the CDR3. Deletions cut 6 bases from V and 11 bases from J, with 16 bases between. For the CDR3, the DNA is TGTGCCAGCAGAGTCACAGGTGGGGATAAACTGTTTTTT. Its protein is CASRVTGGDKLFF.

This clone was counted only a few times. The chain has TRBV6-2 or TRBV6-3 and TRBJ1-4, with D unresolved. Per the germline V gene, CDR1 is MNHEY and CDR2 is SVGEGT. The V end lost 4 bases, the J end lost 10 bases, and 7 bases lay between the germline ends. This CDR3 comprises 11 residues. The CDR3 DNA reads TGTGCCAGCAGTTTAGATGGAAAACTGTTTTTT. The encoded protein is CASSLDGKLFF.

The CDR3 loop reads CASSIRDRGETQYF. The CDR3 bases are TGTGCCAGCAGTATCCGGGACAGGGGAGAGACCCAGTACTTC. This chain uses TRBV6-5 with TRBJ2-5, with TRBD1 matching 10 bases. Trimming removed 5 bases from V and 4 bases from J; junction bases left unmatched: 4. CDR3 length: 14 residues. Looked up from germline, CDR1 is MNHEY and CDR2 is SVGAGI.

The CDR3 reads CASSLNGGDYGYTF. In DNA, the CDR3 is TGCGCCAGCAGCTTGAATGGGGGGGACTATGGCTACACCTTC. The rearrangement joins TRBV5-1 to TRBJ1-2; tentative D call: TRBD1 (5 bases). Germline V lookup: CDR1 SGHRS, CDR2 YFSETQ. The CDR3 consists of 14 residues. Trimming took off 1 base at V and 3 bases at J, with 10 bases between the two ends.

This sequence joins TRBV11-2 and TRBJ2-2; 7 nucleotides match TRBD1. Germline values: CDR1 SGHAT, CDR2 FQNNGV. The V and J ends lost 5 bases and 3 bases, in that order; junction bases with no gene match: 6. The CDR3 totals 15 residues. CDR3 region: CASSPQTGYTGELFF. The CDR3 DNA sequence: TGTGCCAGCAGCCCCCAGACAGGGTACACCGGGGAGCTGTTTTTT.

V is TRBV21-1 and J is TRBJ2-7; TRBD2, the table's D call, lacks a check against the DNA. TRBV21-1 is an annotated pseudogene. This CDR3 is built from 15 residues. The CDR3 bases are TGTGCCAGCAGAGAACTAGCGGGAGTGGCCTACGAGCAGTACGTC. The encoded protein is CASRELAGVAYEQYV.

The rearrangement links TRBV28 to TRBJ1-3; D uncertain. The CDR3 is made up of 17 amino acids. CDR1 and CDR2 (germline): MDHEN, SYDVKM. Between the trimmed V and J ends, which lost 6 bases and 0 bases, there was a span of 18 bases. The CDR3 DNA reads TGTGCCAGCAGCCAACCGGGGTTCCGCCCCTCTGGAAACACCATATATTTT. This codes for CASSQPGFRPSGNTIYF.

The genes are TRBV5-5 and TRBJ1-3; D remains unclear. The length of the CDR3 is 15 residues. The germline V gene has CDR1 SGHKS and CDR2 YYEKEE (reference sequence). V was cut by 0 bases and J by 0 bases, with 7 bases left in between. The CDR3: CASSLEQSSGNTIYF. CDR3 nucleotides: TGTGCCAGCAGCTTGGAACAGTCCTCTGGAAACACCATATATTTT.

This chain uses TRBV11-2 with TRBJ2-1; possible D gene TRBD2, 5 bases. This CDR3 is built from 17 residues. The V gene's germline CDR1 is SGHAT and CDR2 FQNNGV. V was trimmed by 4 bases and J by 5 bases, leaving 21 bases between them. The CDR3 sequence: CASSSSGYGVGNNEQFF. The CDR3 bases are TGTGCCAGCAGCTCGAGTGGTTATGGAGTCGGGAACAATGAGCAGTTCTTC.

This rearrangement joins TRBV19 to TRBJ2-6; 9 nucleotides agree with TRBD1. Unmatched junction bases numbered 6, after V lost 3 bases and J lost 0 bases. Germline-derived CDR1 and CDR2 are LNHDA and SQIVND (reference sequence). CDR3 length: 18 residues. As DNA, the CDR3 is TGTGCCAGTAGTATTGAAGGACAGGGGTTCTCTGGGGCCAACGTCCTGACTTTC. It specifies CASSIEGQGFSGANVLTF.

This chain links TRBV2 with TRBJ1-5; TRBD1 might be the D (5 bases). Germline-derived CDR1 and CDR2 are SNHLY and FYNNEI. V shed 3 bases and J shed 6 bases, with 15 bases lying between them. The CDR3 loop spans 15 amino acids. CDR3 sequence reads: CASSDIGMGRQPQHF. Here the CDR3 DNA reads TGTGCCAGCAGTGATATAGGGATGGGGCGTCAGCCCCAGCATTTT.

The CDR3 is CASTRAGGSYEQYF. The CDR3 coding sequence is TGTGCCAGTACCCGAGCGGGGGGGTCCTACGAGCAGTACTTC. The genes are TRBV19 and TRBJ2-7, with 10 positions matching TRBD2. CDR1 is LNHDA and CDR2 is SQIVND in the germline V gene (reference sequence). After removal of 7 bases from V and 1 base from J, the junction contained 4 bases not matched to a gene. The CDR3 extends over 14 amino acids.

V and J are TRBV7-2 and TRBJ2-3, with D maybe TRBD1 (5 bases). Trimming took off 5 bases at V and 4 bases at J, with 13 bases between the two ends. Germline lookup yields CDR1 SGHTA and CDR2 FQGNSA. This CDR3 is built from 14 residues. For the CDR3, the DNA is TGTGCCAGCAGCATATATCAGGGCTCAGATACGCAGTATTTT. It specifies CASSIYQGSDTQYF. Using reference TRBV7-2 and TRBJ2-3 for the parts outside the CDR3, the full variable domain is GAGVSQSPSNKVTEKGKDVELRCDPISGHTALYWYRQSLGQGLEFLIYFQGNSAPDKSGLPSDRFSAERTGGSVSTLTIQRTQQEDSAVYLCASSIYQGSDTQYFGPGTRLTVL.

This chain uses TRBV27 with TRBJ2-2; a possible D gene is TRBD1 (5 bases). The ends were cut back, 3 bases at V and 2 bases at J, with 7 bases in the middle. This CDR3 has 14 residues. Germline V gene lookup returns CDR1 MNHEY and CDR2 SMNVEV (reference sequence). For the CDR3, the DNA is TGTGCCAGCAGTTTTGACAGAAACACCGGGGAGCTGTTTTTT. It specifies CASSFDRNTGELFF.

The genes are TRBV7-9 and TRBJ1-4; 8 nucleotides line up with TRBD1. CDR3 length: 15 amino acids. V lost 5 bases and J lost 8; bases outside the gene matches: 10. Germline-derived CDR1 and CDR2 are SEHNR and FQNEAQ (reference sequence). CDR3 nucleotides: TGTGCCAGCAGCCCTCGGACAGGGTTGCGAGAAAAACTGTTTTTT. Protein product: CASSPRTGLREKLFF.

The chain uses TRBV18 and TRBJ2-3, with a possible D match to TRBD1 (6 bases). Deletions cut 4 bases from V and 5 bases from J, with 16 bases between. The CDR3 runs 15 residues. Germline V CDR1 and CDR2: KGHSH, LQKENI. CDR3 sequence: CASSLLLGAEDTQYF. CDR3 DNA: TGTGCCAGCTCACTGCTGTTGGGGGCGGAAGATACGCAGTATTTT.

The DNA of the CDR3 is TGCGCCAGCAGCTTGGGCTCCCCTTCAGAATATGGCTACACCTTC. Amino acids: CASSLGSPSEYGYTF. This chain connects TRBV5-1 to TRBJ1-2, with D unclear. V lost 0 bases and J lost 5, with 14 bases in between. Germline assignment: CDR1 SGHRS and CDR2 YFSETQ. There are 15 residues in the CDR3. The whole variable domain, filled in from reference TRBV5-1 and TRBJ1-2, reads KAGVTQTPRYLIKTRGQQVTLSCSPISGHRSVSWYQQTPGQGLQFLFEYFSETQRNKGNFPGRFSGRQFSNSRSEMNVSTLELGDSALYLCASSLGSPSEYGYTFGSGTRLTVV.

V and J are TRBV25-1 and TRBJ2-6; D is unclear. The V and J ends lost 2 bases and 2 bases respectively, with 13 bases between them. Germline-derived CDR1 and CDR2 are MGHDK and SYGVNS. CDR3 length: 17 amino acids. The CDR3 here is CASSEGQWWPGANVLTF. CDR3 sequence (DNA): TGTGCCAGCAGTGAAGGTCAATGGTGGCCTGGGGCCAACGTCCTGACTTTC.